This is a list of T cell receptor beta chains from one sample in a study of blood T cell repertoires in COVID-19. TCRdb's copy holds only in-frame clones and misses some; the assay was immunoSEQ multiplex PCR. The table shows around 200,000 clones, with roughly 80% occurring only once. What was sequenced was peripheral blood. The receptors shown here come from an older woman with acute or convalescent COVID-19. Both conserved end residues are part of each CDR3. The D gene is left open where the match is weak. Size tells how often a clone was seen (once, few, many) or the class of an expanded clone, and some rows leave it out.

J: TRBJ1-2; D: -; V: TRBV6-5; size: -; CDR3: CASSTGDPYGYTF; DNA: TGTGCCAGCAGTACAGGAGATCCCTATGGCTACACCTTC
J: TRBJ1-1; D: -; V: TRBV5-4; size: -; CDR3: CASSFGGSNTEAFF; DNA: TGTGCCAGCAGCTTCGGCGGGTCGAACACTGAAGCTTTCTTT
J: TRBJ2-7; D: -; V: TRBV2; size: -; CDR3: CASSGQSRSYEQYF; DNA: TGTGCCAGCAGTGGGCAGTCCCGTTCCTACGAGCAGTACTTC
J: TRBJ2-7; D: TRBD2; V: TRBV3-1/TRBV3-2; size: -; CDR3: CASSQGLAASYEQYF; DNA: TGTGCCAGCAGCCAAGGACTAGCGGCCTCCTACGAGCAGTACTTC
J: TRBJ2-2; D: TRBD1; V: TRBV5-4; size: -; CDR3: CASSLGSGGFGELFF; DNA: TGTGCCAGCAGCTTGGGTTCAGGGGGCTTCGGGGAGCTGTTTTTT
J: TRBJ2-5; D: TRBD2; V: TRBV7-2; size: -; CDR3: CASSLAWTSGRETQYF; DNA: TGTGCCAGCAGCTTAGCTTGGACTAGCGGGAGAGAGACCCAGTACTTC
J: TRBJ2-1; D: TRBD2; V: TRBV18; size: -; CDR3: CASSPATSGLSSNEQFF; DNA: TGTGCCAGCTCACCAGCGACTAGCGGACTTTCTTCCAATGAGCAGTTCTTC
J: TRBJ2-1; D: TRBD2; V: TRBV6-4; size: -; CDR3: CASSSLAGGPHEQFF; DNA: TGTGCCAGCAGTTCCCTAGCGGGAGGGCCACATGAGCAGTTCTTC
J: TRBJ1-5; D: -; V: TRBV10-3; size: -; CDR3: CAISEFRGRGGNQPQHF; DNA: TGTGCCATCAGTGAATTCAGGGGCCGAGGGGGCAATCAGCCCCAGCATTTT
J: TRBJ2-3; D: TRBD2; V: TRBV9; size: -; CDR3: CASSVGGLKLDTQYF; DNA: TGTGCCAGCAGCGTAGGGGGACTAAAGTTAGATACGCAGTATTTT
J: TRBJ1-2; D: -; V: TRBV6-5; size: -; CDR3: CASSHRESNYGYTF; DNA: TGTGCCAGCAGTCACAGGGAATCTAACTATGGCTACACCTTC
J: TRBJ2-7; D: TRBD2; V: TRBV7-2; size: -; CDR3: CASSATSGIGEQYF; DNA: TGTGCCAGCAGCGCGACTAGCGGGATTGGAGAGCAGTACTTC
J: TRBJ2-7; D: -; V: TRBV10-1; size: -; CDR3: CASRTGTGERSGRGISSYEQYF; DNA: TGCGCCAGCAGAACCGGGACAGGGGAACGTAGCGGGAGGGGTATTAGCTCCTACGAGCAGTACTTC
J: TRBJ2-7; D: TRBD1; V: TRBV6-5; size: once; CDR3: CASSQGAYEQYF; DNA: TGTGCCAGCAGTCAGGGGGCGTACGAGCAGTACTTC
J: TRBJ2-5; D: TRBD2; V: TRBV7-2; size: -; CDR3: CASSFLSSGRTGGGETQYF; DNA: TGTGCCAGCAGCTTCCTTTCTAGCGGGAGGACGGGCGGGGGAGAGACCCAGTACTTC
J: TRBJ2-1; D: -; V: TRBV19; size: -; CDR3: CASRSTPEVNEQFF; DNA: TGTGCCAGTAGATCTACCCCGGAGGTAAATGAGCAGTTCTTC
J: TRBJ2-3; D: -; V: TRBV10-2; size: -; CDR3: CASSVSGLTDTQYF; DNA: TGCGCCAGCAGCGTTAGCGGACTTACAGATACGCAGTATTTT
J: TRBJ2-1; D: TRBD2; V: TRBV6-5; size: -; CDR3: CASSFSGSPGNEQFF; DNA: TGTGCCAGCAGTTTTAGCGGGAGCCCCGGGAATGAGCAGTTCTTC
J: TRBJ2-3; D: -; V: TRBV24-1; size: -; CDR3: CATSDSGTDTQYF; DNA: TGTGCCACCAGTGACTCAGGGACAGATACGCAGTATTTT
J: TRBJ2-3; D: TRBD2; V: TRBV11-2; size: -; CDR3: CASSLVRAGEQYF; DNA: TGTGCCAGCAGCTTAGTTCGGGCGGGAGAGCAGTATTTT
J: TRBJ2-1; D: TRBD1; V: TRBV11-3; size: -; CDR3: CASSFGQGENNEQFF; DNA: TGTGCCAGCAGCTTTGGGCAGGGGGAGAACAATGAGCAGTTCTTC
J: TRBJ2-2; D: TRBD2; V: TRBV6-5; size: -; CDR3: CASRTSGNTGELFF; DNA: TGTGCCAGCAGGACTAGCGGTAACACCGGGGAGCTGTTTTTT
J: TRBJ1-6; D: -; V: TRBV10-3; size: few; CDR3: CAIRDSSYNSPLHF; DNA: TGTGCCATCAGGGACAGCTCCTATAATTCACCCCTCCACTTT
J: TRBJ2-2; D: TRBD2; V: TRBV6-4; size: -; CDR3: CASSQGPSGSAGELFF; DNA: TGTGCCAGCAGTCAGGGCCCTAGCGGGAGCGCCGGGGAGCTGTTTTTT
J: TRBJ1-3; D: -; V: TRBV10-2; size: few; CDR3: CASSEADGNTIYF; DNA: TGCGCCAGCAGTGAGGCCGACGGGAACACCATATATTTT
J: TRBJ2-1; D: TRBD2; V: TRBV2; size: -; CDR3: CASSAGTSGRAGEQFF; DNA: TGTGCCAGCTCTGCCGGGACTAGCGGGAGGGCCGGCGAGCAGTTCTTC
J: TRBJ2-6; D: -; V: TRBV5-1; size: -; CDR3: CASSLITGANVLTF; DNA: TGCGCCAGCAGCTTAATTACTGGGGCCAACGTCCTGACTTTC